The 13 T cell receptor beta chains reported below all come from one sample, sequenced in a study of Ad26.COV2.S vaccination and SARS-CoV-2 variants. This table comes from immunoSEQ multiplex PCR, and its TCRdb copy is limited to in-frame clones, with some not included. The repertoire holds 350,000 to 500,000 clones, with around 90% as singletons. Treatment here: around 19 received Ad26.COV2.S at low or high dose, single or two shots; several received placebo; per-sample allocation not given. The investigators took samples on day 63 after the first vaccine or placebo injection. Sequencing was performed on peripheral blood, taken in a trial of Ad26.COV2.S vaccine versus placebo. Source of these receptors: a person between 18 and 65 years old who received the Ad26.COV2.S COVID-19 vaccine or a placebo.

The chain employs TRBV29-1 and TRBJ2-3, with D possibly matching TRBD2 (6 bases). CDR3 length: 13 amino acids. In germline, CDR1 is SQVTM, CDR2 ANQGSEA. V was cut by 7 bases and J by 4 bases, with 15 bases left in between. The CDR3 reads CSGDGGEADTQYF. Written as DNA, the CDR3 is TGCAGCGGCGACGGGGGAGAAGCAGATACGCAGTATTTT.

V gene TRBV7-2 combines with J gene TRBJ2-2; 13 nucleotides agree with TRBD2. In germline, CDR1 is SGHTA, CDR2 FQGNSA. Unmatched junction bases numbered 3, after V lost 5 bases and J lost 3 bases. The CDR3 sequence is 16 residues long. CDR3 nucleotides: TGTGCCAGCAGCCCGGGACTAGCGGGACACACCGGGGAGCTGTTTTTT. It encodes CASSPGLAGHTGELFF.

As for this clone: This sample includes further DNA sequences coding for the same CDR3. Here the CDR3 reads CASSTEQMTGRNTIYF. The CDR3 region has the DNA TGTGCCAGTAGTACGGAACAGATGACAGGGCGAAACACCATATATTTT. The chain combines TRBV19 with TRBJ1-3; 7 bases are a match to TRBD1. The germline V gene encodes CDR1 LNHDA and CDR2 SQIVND (reference sequence). Trimming removed 4 bases from V and 5 bases from J; junction bases left unmatched: 11. This CDR3 contains 16 residues. Using reference TRBV19 and TRBJ1-3 for the parts outside the CDR3, the full variable domain is DGGITQSPKYLFRKEGQNVTLSCEQNLNHDAMYWYRQDPGQGLRLIYYSQIVNDFQKGDIAEGYSVSREKKESFPLTVTSAQKNPTAFYLCASSTEQMTGRNTIYFGEGSWLTVV.

CDR3: CASSPRAEVEQFF. The DNA for the CDR3 is TGTGCCAGCAGCCCCCGGGCAGAGGTTGAGCAGTTCTTC. The chain employs TRBV7-2 and TRBJ2-1; D uncertain. V was cut by 5 bases and J by 9 bases, with 14 bases left in between. This CDR3 spans 13 amino acids. The germline V gene encodes CDR1 SGHTA and CDR2 FQGNSA.

The chain is built from TRBV24-1 and TRBJ2-2; TRBD1 matches 10 bases. V shed 9 bases, J shed 3 bases, and the junction held 0 bases outside the gene matches. There are 13 residues in the CDR3. Germline CDR1 KGHDR, CDR2 SFDVKD. The CDR3 nucleotides are TGTGCCACCGGACAGGGGGACACCGGGGAGCTGTTTTTT. It is translated as CATGQGDTGELFF.

This clone came up once. The chain uses TRBV28 and TRBJ2-7, with unresolved D. The length of the CDR3 is 15 residues. Trimming shortened V by 2 bases and J by 4 bases, and 15 bases separated the two germline ends. Germline lookup yields CDR1 MDHEN and CDR2 SYDVKM. Here the CDR3 DNA reads TGTGCCAGCAGTTTAATTTCTGTCGGGCGGTACGAGCAGTACTTC. This sequence encodes CASSLISVGRYEQYF.

This chain joins TRBV28 and TRBJ2-3; 7 bases agree with TRBD2. CDR1 and CDR2 from the germline V gene are MDHEN and SYDVKM. This CDR3 comprises 15 residues. Unmatched junction bases numbered 5, after V lost 2 bases and J lost 3 bases. This CDR3 reads CASSLPGLGTDTQYF. For the CDR3, the DNA is TGTGCCAGCAGTTTACCCGGACTAGGGACAGATACGCAGTATTTT.

This sequence joins TRBV7-2 and TRBJ2-1; 7 bases map to TRBD2. The J segment lost 9 bases and the V segment lost 2 bases, leaving 13 bases of the junction unmatched. The germline CDR1 and CDR2 sequences are SGHTA and FQGNSA. This CDR3 is built from 16 residues. In nucleotides, the CDR3 is TGTGCCAGCAGCTTATCCTTGCAGGCGGGGGAGGTTGAGCAGTTCTTC. As protein: CASSLSLQAGEVEQFF.

This chain links TRBV28 with TRBJ2-5; 7 bases align to TRBD2. Germline V gene lookup returns CDR1 MDHEN and CDR2 SYDVKM. After removal of 4 bases from V and 0 bases from J, the junction contained 5 bases not matched to a gene. CDR3 length equals 15 residues. The CDR3, as DNA: TGTGCCAGCAGTTCAAGCGGGACTAACCAAGAGACCCAGTACTTC. Residues: CASSSSGTNQETQYF.

The V call is TRBV28, the J call TRBJ2-1; possible D gene TRBD1, 6 bases. The ends were cut back, 5 bases at V and 8 bases at J, with 19 bases in the middle. This CDR3 has 15 residues. Germline V lookup: CDR1 MDHEN, CDR2 SYDVKM. The CDR3 protein is CASSRTGLSFYEQFF. CDR3 sequence (DNA): TGTGCCAGCAGTCGCACAGGGTTGTCTTTCTATGAGCAGTTCTTC.

This chain connects TRBV9 to TRBJ2-3; 8 bases are a match to TRBD1. Germline V gives CDR1 SGDLS, CDR2 YYNGEE. The CDR3 sequence is 15 residues long. Trimming took 7 bases from V and 1 from J; bases not matched to a gene: 8. Written as DNA, the CDR3 is TGTGCCAGCGCCGATCCGGGACAGGGCACAGATACGCAGTATTTT. Translation: CASADPGQGTDTQYF.

The rearrangement joins TRBV5-4 to TRBJ1-2; possibly TRBD1 for D (5 bases). In germline, CDR1 is SGHNT, CDR2 YYREEE (reference sequence). Trimming cost V 4 bases and J 7 bases, with 14 bases left between them. This CDR3 region has 13 residues. In DNA form, the CDR3 reads TGTGCCAGCAGCGTGACCCGGGACGGTGGCTACACCTTC. This codes for CASSVTRDGGYTF.

This clone was observed a single time. V gene TRBV4-1 combines with J gene TRBJ2-1; TRBD2 matches 12 bases. The CDR3 consists of 18 residues. Trimming at V came to 5 bases and at J to 2 bases, leaving 10 bases not matched to a gene. Germline lookup yields CDR1 MGHRA and CDR2 YSYEKL. DNA of the CDR3: TGCGCCAGCAGCGAGGGACTAGCGGGCCCTCCTACCTACAATGAGCAGTTCTTC. Amino acid sequence: CASSEGLAGPPTYNEQFF.